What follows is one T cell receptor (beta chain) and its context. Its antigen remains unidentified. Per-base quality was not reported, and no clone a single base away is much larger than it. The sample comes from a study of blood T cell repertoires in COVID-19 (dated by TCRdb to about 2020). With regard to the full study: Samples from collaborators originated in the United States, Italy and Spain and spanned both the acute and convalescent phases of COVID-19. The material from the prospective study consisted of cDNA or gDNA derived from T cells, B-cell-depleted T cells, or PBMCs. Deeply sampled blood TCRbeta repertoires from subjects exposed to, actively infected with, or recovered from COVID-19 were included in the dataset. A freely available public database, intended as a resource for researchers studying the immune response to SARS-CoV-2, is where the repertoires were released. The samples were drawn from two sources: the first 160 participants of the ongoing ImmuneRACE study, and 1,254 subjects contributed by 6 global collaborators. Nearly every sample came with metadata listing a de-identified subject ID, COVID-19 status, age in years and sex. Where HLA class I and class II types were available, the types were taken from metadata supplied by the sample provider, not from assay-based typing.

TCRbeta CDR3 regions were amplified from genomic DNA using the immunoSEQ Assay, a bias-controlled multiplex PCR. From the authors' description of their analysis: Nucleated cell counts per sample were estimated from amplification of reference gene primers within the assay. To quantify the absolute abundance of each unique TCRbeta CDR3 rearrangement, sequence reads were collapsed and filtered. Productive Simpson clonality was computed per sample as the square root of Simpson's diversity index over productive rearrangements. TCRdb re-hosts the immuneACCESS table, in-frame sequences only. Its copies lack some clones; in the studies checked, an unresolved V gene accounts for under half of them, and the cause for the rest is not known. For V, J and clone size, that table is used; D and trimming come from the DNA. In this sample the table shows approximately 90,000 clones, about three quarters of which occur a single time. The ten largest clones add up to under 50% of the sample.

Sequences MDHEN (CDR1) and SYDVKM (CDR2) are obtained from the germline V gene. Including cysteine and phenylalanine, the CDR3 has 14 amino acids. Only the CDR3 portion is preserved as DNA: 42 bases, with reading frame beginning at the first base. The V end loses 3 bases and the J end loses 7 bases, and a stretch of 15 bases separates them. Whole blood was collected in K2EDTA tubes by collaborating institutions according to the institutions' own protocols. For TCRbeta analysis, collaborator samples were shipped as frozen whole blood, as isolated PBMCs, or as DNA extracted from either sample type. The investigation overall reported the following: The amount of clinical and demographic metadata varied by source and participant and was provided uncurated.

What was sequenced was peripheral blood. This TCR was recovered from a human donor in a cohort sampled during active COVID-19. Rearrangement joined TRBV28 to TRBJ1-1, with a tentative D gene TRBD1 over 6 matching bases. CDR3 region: CASSFGWGHGEAFF. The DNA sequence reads TGTGCCAGCAGTTTCGGTTGGGGGCACGGTGAAGCTTTCTTT.